This T cell receptor (beta chain) was retrieved from a study of blood T cell repertoires in COVID-19. In the original processing: Amplification from reference gene primers served as the basis for estimated nucleated cell counts. Method: immunoSEQ multiplex PCR; TCRdb's copy keeps in-frame clones and lacks some. The V and J calls and clone size are taken from that table; D and trimming were inferred from the DNA. The sample lists about 260,000 clones, less than 95% seen once, with 2.5% to 3% in the top ten. The CDR3 consists of 15 residues. Between the trimmed V and J ends, which lost 3 bases and 2 bases, there was a span of 14 bases. Germline V lookup: CDR1 MDHEN, CDR2 SYDVKM. This clone showed up just once. The study drew participants aged about 18 to 95 years from about two dozen US areas. Participant reports of clinical history set cohort assignment.

The TCR comes from a man between 35 and 55 years old who had been exposed to COVID-19. Source material: PBMCs or T cells enriched from blood (not recorded which). The chain couples TRBV28 to TRBJ2-7, with unresolved D. The CDR3 loop reads CASSFGQSKTYEQYF. CDR3 nucleotides: TGTGCCAGCAGTTTTGGGCAGTCCAAGACCTACGAGCAGTACTTC.